This T cell receptor beta chain emerged from a study of T cells after posttransplantation cyclophosphamide. Findings of the study overall: Later post-transplant blood repertoires were often dominated by donor CD8+ memory clones. Recipient CMV seropositivity and CMV reactivation strongly tracked TRB clonality. Skin or GI-infiltrating T cells shared few TRB sequences with blood.

Sampled 1 year posttransplant, controls received myeloablative marrow transplants, methotrexate and a calcineurin inhibitor. The V end lost 0 bases, the J end lost 2 bases, and 10 bases lay between the germline ends. The germline V gene has CDR1 MNHEY and CDR2 SVGAGI. This CDR3 is 15 amino acids long. The protocol was immunoSEQ multiplex PCR, while the TCRdb copy is restricted to in-frame clones and leaves out a portion. The sample lists about 14,000 clones, 84% occurring once. In the case of this clone: Its specificity is unknown.

The chain joins TRBV6-5 to TRBJ2-5; D not resolved. This sequence was found in a young adult male patient who received an allogeneic stem cell transplant from a related donor, was CMV-positive, and had no GVHD. A subset of T cells may come from the graft donor. Sequences were derived from PBMCs, sampled roughly 350 days after allogeneic stem cell transplant with calcineurin inhibitor and methotrexate. CDR3 nucleotides: TGTGCCAGCAGTTACTCCAGTAACCATCAAGAGACCCAGTACTTC. It is translated as CASSYSSNHQETQYF.